Included here is one T cell receptor (beta chain) sequence, with context. Antigen unknown. The sample is drawn from a study of T-cell reconstitution after alpha-beta-depleted transplantation in children. Preparation of the TCRbeta library involved a method that used unique molecular identifiers. Each CDR3 protein gets one entry after TCRdb re-called the PCR reads with MiXCR. The sample contains 7,500 to 9,500 distinct CDR3 sequences, approximately 31% of which appear only once. The CDR3 runs 15 residues. Per germline, CDR1 SGHAT and CDR2 FQNNGV. Trimming took 1 base from V and 5 from J; bases not matched to a gene: 4. The study's findings and limits: Some patients showed high day-60 TCRbeta diversity, which derived from surviving recipient T cells and thymic progenitors. It was reported that alpha-beta T cells came from several hundred expanded graft clones (about two months after transplant).

The rearrangement joins TRBV11-2 to TRBJ2-2, with 7 bases aligning to TRBD1. The source was peripheral blood, collected 60 days after TCRalphabeta/CD19-depleted stem cell transplant. This receptor was identified in a boy less than two years old who had a stem cell transplant for SCID, so the T cells may come from the graft donor. The DNA of the CDR3 is TGTGCCAGCAGCTTAGGGACAGGCCCGACCGGGGAGCTGTTTTTT. Translation: CASSLGTGPTGELFF.